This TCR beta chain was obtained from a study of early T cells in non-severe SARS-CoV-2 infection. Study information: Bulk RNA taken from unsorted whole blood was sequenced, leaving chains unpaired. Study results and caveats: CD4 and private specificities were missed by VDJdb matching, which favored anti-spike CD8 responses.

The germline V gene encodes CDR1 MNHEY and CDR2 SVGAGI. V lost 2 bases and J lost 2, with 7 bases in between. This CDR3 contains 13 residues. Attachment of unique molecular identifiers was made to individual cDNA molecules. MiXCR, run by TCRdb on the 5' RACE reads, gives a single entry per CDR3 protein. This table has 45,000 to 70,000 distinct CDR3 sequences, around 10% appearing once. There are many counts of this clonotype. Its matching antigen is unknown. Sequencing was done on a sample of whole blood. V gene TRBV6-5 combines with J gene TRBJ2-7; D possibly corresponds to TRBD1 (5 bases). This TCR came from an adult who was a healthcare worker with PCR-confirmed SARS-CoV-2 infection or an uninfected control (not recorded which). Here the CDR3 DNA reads TGTGCCAGCAGTTACGACAGAACCTACGAGCAGTACTTC. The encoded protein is CASSYDRTYEQYF.